Sequencing of this TCR beta chain was carried out in a study of vaccination and CD4 T cells after COVID-19 (dated by TCRdb to between 2021 and 2023). For context, the study as a whole: SARS-CoV-2 positivity had been established in the convalescent patients by nasal swab PCR, and mild disease was recorded in under ten of these patients and severe disease in one. The time from the second vaccine dose to post-vaccine blood sampling had a median of roughly 79 days and ranged from about 12 to 250 days. Overlapping spike peptide pools from SARS-CoV-2 and from the common cold coronaviruses HCoV-NL63, HCoV-OC43 and HCoV-229E were used as culture stimuli. Six males and four females were included in the convalescent cohort, with two Hispanic individuals, seven Caucasians, two Asians and one multiracial person represented. In 10 COVID-19 convalescent patients and a few infection-naive healthy vaccine recipients, researchers compared the spike-specific CD4+ TCR repertoire from before mRNA vaccination with the repertoire from after. As controls, cultures received a CEFX viral epitope pool (the positive control), an HIV-1 Nef peptide pool (the negative control), or no peptide at all. Participants got two doses of the Pfizer-BioNTech BNT162b2 vaccine (n=8) or two doses of the Moderna mRNA-1273 vaccine (n=2). Post-COVID blood samples from convalescent patients were collected a median of around 100 days after diagnosis, with a range of 35 to 161 days.

The research as a whole found: An increase in the median number of SARS-CoV-2-reactive clonotypes from 20 to 25 after infection to a few dozen after vaccination was observed, but the change was not found to be significant. Nearly all vaccine-specific clones in convalescent patients (304 of 307) were mono-reactive for SARS-CoV-2 spike rather than cross-reactive with common cold coronaviruses. In convalescent patients, a median roughly 88% of post-vaccine SARS-CoV-2-reactive clones were detected only after vaccination, suggesting vaccine-specific priming. The number of convalescent patients in the study was relatively small, and the study did not examine early timepoints following natural infection.

Based on the germline V gene, the CDR1 and CDR2 sequences are SGHTA and FQGTGA. The cysteine opens and the phenylalanine closes a CDR3 of 14 amino acids. Just the 42-base CDR3 DNA is kept, in frame starting at base 1. Here V drops 4 bases and J drops 7 bases, and the junction holds 2 bases not matched to any gene. The treatment or condition tag for this specimen amounts to: approximately nine-day PBMC culture with coronavirus spike peptide pools or control peptides (ViraFEST assay). The ViraFEST assay, used in the study, expanded antigen-specific T cells with peptide pools and then identified the expanded clonotypes through TCR sequencing. Positive SARS-CoV-2 PCR tests in the convalescent patients dated from March to December 2020, before Alpha, Beta and Delta variants emerged in the United States. PBMCs were cultured at fewer than 2.5 million per well in IMDM supplemented with roughly 5% human AB serum and around 10 IU/ml IL-2, with about 9 ug/ml peptide pools added. Half of the culture medium was replaced with fresh IL-2-containing medium on days 3 and 7. Once the cells had been in culture for over 9 days, the EasySep CD4+ T cell isolation kit was used to isolate CD4+ T cells by negative selection. PBMCs were separated from whole blood using Ficoll-Paque Plus gradient centrifugation and then either used fresh or cryopreserved at -140C. In general, triplicate wells were set up for every culture condition.

The library was generated by PCR. DNA from cultured CD4+ T cells underwent TCR sequencing with the Oncomine TCR Beta short-read assay at the Johns Hopkins FTIC core. The QIAamp micro DNA kit was used to extract genomic DNA from the cultured CD4+ T cells. Oncomine TCR Beta libraries from cultured CD4+ T cells were pooled with unique dual indexes and sequenced on an Illumina iSeq 100. In the authors' own workflow: Non-productive sequences were removed, and CDR3s not starting with C, not ending with F or W, or shorter than 7 amino acids were discarded. The MANAFEST web application was used to identify antigen-specific clonotypes by comparing peptide-stimulated wells against reference wells and other culture wells. Positive clones required FDR below 0.05, an odds ratio above 5, and productive frequency above 0.1% in at least two of three replicate wells. A clonotype counted as cross-reactive if it showed significant expansion both in the SARS-CoV-2 spike wells and in at least one common cold coronavirus spike condition. Using R version 3.6.1, CDR3 homology was evaluated through Levenshtein distances (stringdist) along with unrooted phylogenetic trees (ape). TCRdb redid the processing of the public reads, applying fastp at Q25 and MiXCR, and retained in-frame beta chains. One record per CDR3 amino acid sequence lists the most common genes and DNA. The V and J calls, along with clone size, are taken from TCRdb and not from the paper's own processing. The sample data list about 18,000 distinct CDR3 sequences, and roughly half of these were observed just once. The ten largest make up 10% to 15% of the sample.

Notes on this clonotype: The specificity of this receptor is unknown. The sample holds no much larger clone one base away, and base qualities are not on file.

The chain is assembled from TRBV7-3 and TRBJ2-2, and TRBD2 matches 11 of the central bases. The receptor was derived from a human donor who had recovered from COVID-19. Source material: CD4+ T cells from blood, cultured in vitro. In nucleotides, the sequence is TGTGCCAGCAGCTCGGGACTAGCGGTCGGGGAGCTGTTTTTT. Translated, this is CASSSGLAVGELFF.